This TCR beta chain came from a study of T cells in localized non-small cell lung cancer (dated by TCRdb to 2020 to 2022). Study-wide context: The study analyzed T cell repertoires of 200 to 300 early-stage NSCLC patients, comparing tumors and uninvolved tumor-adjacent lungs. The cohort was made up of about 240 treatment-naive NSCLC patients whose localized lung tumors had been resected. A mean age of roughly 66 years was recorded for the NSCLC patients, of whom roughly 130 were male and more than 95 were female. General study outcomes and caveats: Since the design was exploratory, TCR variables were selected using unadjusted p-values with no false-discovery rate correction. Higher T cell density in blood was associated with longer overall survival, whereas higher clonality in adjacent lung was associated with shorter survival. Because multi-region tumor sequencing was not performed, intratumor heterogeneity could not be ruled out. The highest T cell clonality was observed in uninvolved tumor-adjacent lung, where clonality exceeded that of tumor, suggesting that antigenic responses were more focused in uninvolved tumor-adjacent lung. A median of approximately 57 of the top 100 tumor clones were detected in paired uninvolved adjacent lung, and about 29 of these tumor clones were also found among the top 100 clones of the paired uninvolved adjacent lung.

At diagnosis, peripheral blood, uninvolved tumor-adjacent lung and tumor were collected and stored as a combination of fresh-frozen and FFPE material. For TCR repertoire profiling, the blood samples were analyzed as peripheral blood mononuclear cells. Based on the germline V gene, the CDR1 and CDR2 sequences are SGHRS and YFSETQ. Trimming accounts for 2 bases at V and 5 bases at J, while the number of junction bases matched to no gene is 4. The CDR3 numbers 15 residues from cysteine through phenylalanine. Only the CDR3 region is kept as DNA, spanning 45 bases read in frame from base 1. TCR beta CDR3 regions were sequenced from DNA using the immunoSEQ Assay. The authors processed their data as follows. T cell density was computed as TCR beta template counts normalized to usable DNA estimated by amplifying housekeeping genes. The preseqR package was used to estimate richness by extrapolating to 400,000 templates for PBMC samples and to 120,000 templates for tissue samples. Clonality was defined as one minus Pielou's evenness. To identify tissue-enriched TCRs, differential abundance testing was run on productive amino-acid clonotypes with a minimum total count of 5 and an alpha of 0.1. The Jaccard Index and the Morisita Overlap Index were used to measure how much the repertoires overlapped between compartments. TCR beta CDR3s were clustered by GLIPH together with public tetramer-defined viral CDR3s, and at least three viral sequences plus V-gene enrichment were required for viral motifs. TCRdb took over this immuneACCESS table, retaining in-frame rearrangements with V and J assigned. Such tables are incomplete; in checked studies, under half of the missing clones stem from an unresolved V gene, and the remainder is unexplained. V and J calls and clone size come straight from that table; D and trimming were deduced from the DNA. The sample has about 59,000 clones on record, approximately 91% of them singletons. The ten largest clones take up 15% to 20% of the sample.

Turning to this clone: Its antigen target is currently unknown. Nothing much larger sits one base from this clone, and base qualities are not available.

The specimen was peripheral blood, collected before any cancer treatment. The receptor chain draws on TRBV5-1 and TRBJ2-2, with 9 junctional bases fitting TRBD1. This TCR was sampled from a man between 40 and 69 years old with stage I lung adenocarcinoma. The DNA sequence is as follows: TGCGCCAGCAGCTTCTGGACAGGGGTTACCGGGGAGCTGTTTTTT. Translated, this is CASSFWTGVTGELFF.